This T cell receptor (beta chain) was retrieved from a study of T cells in Graves' hyperthyroidism and ophthalmopathy. About the study: Peripheral blood was acquired at first diagnosis, ahead of any therapy whatsoever.

This CDR3 comprises 12 residues. V lost 6 bases and J lost 5, with 9 bases in between. CDR1 is SGHNT, CDR2 YENEEA, per germline. Researchers amplified the TCR beta CDR3 regions from RNA transcripts. The TCR CDR3 first-round RT-PCR relied on the HTBI primer set. TCRdb ran MiXCR on the multiplex PCR reads and lists one entry per CDR3 protein. The data contain 390,000 or so distinct CDR3 sequences, roughly 14% of them seen just once; the ten biggest clones take up about 13%. In its sample, this clonotype was seen many times. Disease lasting under 3 months, a NOSPECS grade of at least 4, and a Clinical Activity Score of at least 3 were features of the ophthalmopathy patients. PBMCs were obtained from about 9.9 ml fresh peripheral blood.

Sequenced input: blood. The V gene is TRBV11-3, the J gene TRBJ2-3; tentative D call: TRBD2 (5 bases). The clonotype originates from a man between 18 and 29 years old with Graves' ophthalmopathy. Written as DNA, the CDR3 is TGTGCCAGCAGTTCCGAGGGAGATACGCAGTATTTT. This encodes CASSSEGDTQYF.